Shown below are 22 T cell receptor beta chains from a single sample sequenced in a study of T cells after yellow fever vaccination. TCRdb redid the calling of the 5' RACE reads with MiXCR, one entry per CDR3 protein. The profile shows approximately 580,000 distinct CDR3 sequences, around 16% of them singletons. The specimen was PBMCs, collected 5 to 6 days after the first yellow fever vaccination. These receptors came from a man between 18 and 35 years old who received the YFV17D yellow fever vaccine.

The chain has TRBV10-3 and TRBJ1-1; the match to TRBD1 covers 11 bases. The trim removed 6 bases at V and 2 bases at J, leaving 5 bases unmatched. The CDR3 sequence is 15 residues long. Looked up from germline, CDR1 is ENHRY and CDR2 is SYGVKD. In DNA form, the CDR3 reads TGTGCCATCAGGCGGACAGGGGGCGAAAACACTGAAGCTTTCTTT. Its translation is CAIRRTGGENTEAFF.

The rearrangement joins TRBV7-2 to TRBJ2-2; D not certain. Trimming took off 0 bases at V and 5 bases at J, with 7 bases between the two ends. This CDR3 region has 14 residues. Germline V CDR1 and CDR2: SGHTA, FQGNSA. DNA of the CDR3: TGTGCCAGCAGCTTAGCGTGGCAGACCGGGGAGCTGTTTTTT. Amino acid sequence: CASSLAWQTGELFF.

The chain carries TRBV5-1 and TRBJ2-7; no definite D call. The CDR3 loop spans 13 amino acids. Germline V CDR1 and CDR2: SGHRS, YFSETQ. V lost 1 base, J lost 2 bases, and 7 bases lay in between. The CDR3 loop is CASSLLGAYEQYF. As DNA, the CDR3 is TGCGCCAGCAGCTTGTTAGGAGCCTACGAGCAGTACTTC.

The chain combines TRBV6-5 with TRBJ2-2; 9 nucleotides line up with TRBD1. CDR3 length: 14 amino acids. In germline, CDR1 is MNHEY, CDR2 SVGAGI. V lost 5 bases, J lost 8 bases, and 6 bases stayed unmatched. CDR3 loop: CASSLDRGRGELFF. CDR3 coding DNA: TGTGCCAGCAGTCTCGACAGGGGGAGAGGGGAGCTGTTTTTT.

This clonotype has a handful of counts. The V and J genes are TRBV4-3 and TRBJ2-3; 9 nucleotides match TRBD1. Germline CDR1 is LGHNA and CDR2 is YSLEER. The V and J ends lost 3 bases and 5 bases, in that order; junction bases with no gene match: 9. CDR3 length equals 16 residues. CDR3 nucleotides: TGCGCCAGCAGCCAGCTAGGACAGGGGTTAAAAGATACGCAGTATTTT. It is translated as CASSQLGQGLKDTQYF.

This CDR3 is CAGAGGYEQYV. CDR3 coding DNA: TGCGCCGGCGCGGGGGGGTACGAGCAGTACGTC. The genes are TRBV4-3 and TRBJ2-7, with 9 positions matching TRBD2. V shed 11 bases, J shed 4 bases, and the junction held 3 bases outside the gene matches. The CDR3 has 11 residues. Germline lookup yields CDR1 LGHNA and CDR2 YSLEER.

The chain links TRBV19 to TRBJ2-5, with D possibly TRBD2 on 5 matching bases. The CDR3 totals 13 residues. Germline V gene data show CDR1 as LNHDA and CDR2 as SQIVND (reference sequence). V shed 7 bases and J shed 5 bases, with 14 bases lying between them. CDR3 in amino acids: CASTSLSGETQYF. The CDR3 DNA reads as TGTGCCAGTACCTCCTTGAGCGGCGAGACCCAGTACTTC.

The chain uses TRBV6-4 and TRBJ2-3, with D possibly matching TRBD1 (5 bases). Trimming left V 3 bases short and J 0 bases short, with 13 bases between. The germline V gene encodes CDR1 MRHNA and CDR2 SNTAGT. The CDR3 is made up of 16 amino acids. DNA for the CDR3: TGTGCCAGCAGTGAGTGGGGCCCAGGAAGCACAGATACGCAGTATTTT. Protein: CASSEWGPGSTDTQYF.

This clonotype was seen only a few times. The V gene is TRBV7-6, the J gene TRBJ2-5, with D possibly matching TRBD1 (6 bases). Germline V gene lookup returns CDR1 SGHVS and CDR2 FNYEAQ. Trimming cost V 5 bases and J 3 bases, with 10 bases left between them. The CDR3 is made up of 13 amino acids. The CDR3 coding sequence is TGTGCCAGCAGCCCGGGACATAAAGAGACCCAGTACTTC. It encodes CASSPGHKETQYF. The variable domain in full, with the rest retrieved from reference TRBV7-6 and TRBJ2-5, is GAGVSQSPRYKVTKRGQDVALRCDPISGHVSLYWYRQALGQGPEFLTYFNYEAQQDKSGLPNDRFSAERPEGSISTLTIQRTEQRDSAMYRCASSPGHKETQYFGPGTRLLVL.

Here the CDR3 DNA reads TGTGCCAGCCGGGTCTCTGGGTTAACGTCTGGAAACACCATATATTTT. Residues: CASRVSGLTSGNTIYF. The chain links TRBV6-1 to TRBJ1-3, with D uncertain. The CDR3 runs to 16 residues. Germline V lookup: CDR1 MNHNS, CDR2 SASEGT. V lost 8 bases and J lost 1, with 18 bases in between.

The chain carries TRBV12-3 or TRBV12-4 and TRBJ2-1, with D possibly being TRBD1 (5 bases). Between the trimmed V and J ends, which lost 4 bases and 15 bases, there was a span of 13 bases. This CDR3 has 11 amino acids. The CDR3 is CASSSLGAWFF. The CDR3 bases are TGTGCCAGCAGTTCTTTAGGGGCTTGGTTCTTC.

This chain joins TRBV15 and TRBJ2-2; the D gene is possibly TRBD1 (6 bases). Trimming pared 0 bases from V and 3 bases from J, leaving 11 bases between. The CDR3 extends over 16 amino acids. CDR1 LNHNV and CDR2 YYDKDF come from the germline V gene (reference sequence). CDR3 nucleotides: TGTGCCACCAGCAGAGAGCAGGGGCAGGACACCGGGGAGCTGTTTTTT. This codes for CATSREQGQDTGELFF.

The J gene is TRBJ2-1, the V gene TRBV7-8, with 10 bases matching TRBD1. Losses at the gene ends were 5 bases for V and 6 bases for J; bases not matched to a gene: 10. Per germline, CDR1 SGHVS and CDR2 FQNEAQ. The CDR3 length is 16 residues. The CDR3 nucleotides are TGTGCCAGCAGCCATCTGCGACAGGGGGCGCGCAATGAGCAGTTCTTC. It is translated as CASSHLRQGARNEQFF.

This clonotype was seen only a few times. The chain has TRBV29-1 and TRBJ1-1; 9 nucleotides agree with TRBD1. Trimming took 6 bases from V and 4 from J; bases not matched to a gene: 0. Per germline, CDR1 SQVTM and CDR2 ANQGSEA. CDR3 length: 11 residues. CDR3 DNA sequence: TGCAGCGTGGACAGGGGCACTGAAGCTTTCTTT. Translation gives CSVDRGTEAFF.

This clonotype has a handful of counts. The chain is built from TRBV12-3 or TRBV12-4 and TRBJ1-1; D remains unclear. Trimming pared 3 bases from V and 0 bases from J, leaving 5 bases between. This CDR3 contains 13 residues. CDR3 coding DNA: TGTGCCAGCAGTTTTGCAGTGAACACTGAAGCTTTCTTT. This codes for CASSFAVNTEAFF.

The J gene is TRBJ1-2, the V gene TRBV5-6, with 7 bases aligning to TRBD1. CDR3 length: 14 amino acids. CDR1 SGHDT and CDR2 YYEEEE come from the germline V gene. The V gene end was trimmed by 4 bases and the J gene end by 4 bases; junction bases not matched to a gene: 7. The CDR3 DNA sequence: TGTGCCAGCAGCCTGACAGGGTTTCCCTATGGCTACACCTTC. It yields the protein CASSLTGFPYGYTF.

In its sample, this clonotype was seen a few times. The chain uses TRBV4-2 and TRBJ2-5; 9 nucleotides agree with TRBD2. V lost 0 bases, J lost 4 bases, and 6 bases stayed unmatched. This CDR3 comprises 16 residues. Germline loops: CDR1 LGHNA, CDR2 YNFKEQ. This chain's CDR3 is CASSQERGRGGETQYF. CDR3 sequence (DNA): TGTGCCAGCAGCCAAGAAAGAGGGCGGGGGGGAGAGACCCAGTACTTC.

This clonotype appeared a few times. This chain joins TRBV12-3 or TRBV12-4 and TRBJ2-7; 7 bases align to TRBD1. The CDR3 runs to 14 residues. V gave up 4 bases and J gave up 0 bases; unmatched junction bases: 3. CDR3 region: CASSSGQPSYEQYF. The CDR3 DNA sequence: TGTGCCAGCAGTTCGGGACAGCCCTCCTACGAGCAGTACTTC.

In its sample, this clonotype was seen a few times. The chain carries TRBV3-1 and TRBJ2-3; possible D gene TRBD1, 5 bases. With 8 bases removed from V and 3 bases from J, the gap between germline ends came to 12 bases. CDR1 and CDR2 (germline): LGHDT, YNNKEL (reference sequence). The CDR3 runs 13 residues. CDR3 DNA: TGTGCCAGCGGACAACAAGGAACAGATACGCAGTATTTT. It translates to CASGQQGTDTQYF.

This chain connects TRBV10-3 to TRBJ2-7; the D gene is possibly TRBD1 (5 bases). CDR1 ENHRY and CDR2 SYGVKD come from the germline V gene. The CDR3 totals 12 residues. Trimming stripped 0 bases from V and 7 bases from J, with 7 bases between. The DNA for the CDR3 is TGTGCCATCAGTGAGTCGGGGCCTGAGCAGTACTTC. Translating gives CAISESGPEQYF.

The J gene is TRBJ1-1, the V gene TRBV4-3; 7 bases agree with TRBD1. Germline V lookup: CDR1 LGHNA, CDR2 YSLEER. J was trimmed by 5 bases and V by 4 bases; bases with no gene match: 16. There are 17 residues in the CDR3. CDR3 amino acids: CASSPSTERGRDTEAFF. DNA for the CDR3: TGCGCCAGCAGCCCCTCCACCGAGAGGGGGCGCGATACTGAAGCTTTCTTT.

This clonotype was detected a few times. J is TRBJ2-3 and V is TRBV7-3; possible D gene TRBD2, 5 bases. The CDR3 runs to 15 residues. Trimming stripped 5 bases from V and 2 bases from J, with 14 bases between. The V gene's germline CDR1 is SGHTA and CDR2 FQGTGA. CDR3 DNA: TGTGCCAGCAGCACCCGGGGTGGAGACACAGATACGCAGTATTTT. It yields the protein CASSTRGGDTDTQYF.